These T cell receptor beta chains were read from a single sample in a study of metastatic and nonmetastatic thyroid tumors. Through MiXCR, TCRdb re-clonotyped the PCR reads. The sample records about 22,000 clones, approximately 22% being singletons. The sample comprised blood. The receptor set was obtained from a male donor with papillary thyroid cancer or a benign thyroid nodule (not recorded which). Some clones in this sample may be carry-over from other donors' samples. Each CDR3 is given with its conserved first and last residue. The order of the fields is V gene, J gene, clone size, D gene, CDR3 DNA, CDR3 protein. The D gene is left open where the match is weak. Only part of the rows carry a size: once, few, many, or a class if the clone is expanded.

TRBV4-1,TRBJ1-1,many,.,TGCGCCAGCAGCCAAGAATCGAGGACAAACTTTAACACTGAAGCTTTCTTT,CASSQESRTNFNTEAFF
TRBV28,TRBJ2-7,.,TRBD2,TGTGCCATCACCATGACCGGTACTAGCGGGAGGTGGCACGAGCAGTACTTC,CAITMTGTSGRWHEQYF
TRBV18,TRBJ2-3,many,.,TGTGCCAGCTCACCCGCGACGGGACGAGACACAGATACGCAGTATTTT,CASSPATGRDTDTQYF
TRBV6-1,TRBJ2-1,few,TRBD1,TGTGCCAGCAGCCTCGGACAGGGTTACAATGAGCAGTTCTTC,CASSLGQGYNEQFF
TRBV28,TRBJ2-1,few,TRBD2,TGTGCCAGCAGTTTAGCGGGAGGGCTTTCGTTCTTC,CASSLAGGLSFF
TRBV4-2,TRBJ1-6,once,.,TGTGCCAGCAGCCAGAGGATGGGGGGCTATAATTCACCCCTCCACTTT,CASSQRMGGYNSPLHF
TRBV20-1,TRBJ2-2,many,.,TGCAGTGCTAGCTACAGACAGACCGGGGAGCTGTTTTTT,CSASYRQTGELFF
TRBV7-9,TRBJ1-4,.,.,TGTGCCAGCAGCTTCCCCTCTCTGGGAGCAACTAATGAAAAACTGTTTTTT,CASSFPSLGATNEKLFF
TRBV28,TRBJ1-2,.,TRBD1,TGTGCCAGCAGTTTAGGCCGAACAGGGGCTGATGGCTACACCTTC,CASSLGRTGADGYTF
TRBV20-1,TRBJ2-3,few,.,TGCAGTGCTGGTAAGGGGGGCACAGATACGCAGTATTTT,CSAGKGGTDTQYF
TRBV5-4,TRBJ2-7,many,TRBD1,TGTGCCAGCAGTGGACAGGGTCGCAACGAGCAGTACTTC,CASSGQGRNEQYF